These 22 T cell receptor beta chains were all obtained from the same sample, sequenced in a study of cytomegalovirus exposure and HLA in healthy donors. A multiplex PCR was run with 60 Vbeta primers and 13 Jbeta primers. The table came from immunoSEQ multiplex PCR; TCRdb's copy has only in-frame clones and leaves some out. Among around 300,000 clones, roughly 70% were seen once, and the ten largest hold over 2%. What was sequenced was PBMCs. These TCRs come from a female donor in good health and CMV-seronegative.

The rearrangement joins TRBV18 to TRBJ1-1; weak D call: TRBD1 (6 bases). The V gene lost 5 bases and the J gene lost 0 bases, with 13 bases spanning the gap. CDR3 length: 15 residues. The germline V gene has CDR1 KGHSH and CDR2 LQKENI. The CDR3 region is CASSSRQDLNTEAFF. CDR3 nucleotide sequence: TGTGCCAGCTCATCAAGACAGGACCTGAACACTGAAGCTTTCTTT.

The rearrangement links TRBV11-2 to TRBJ1-2, with D maybe TRBD1 (6 bases). The germline CDR1 and CDR2 sequences are SGHAT and FQNNGV. The CDR3 is 15 amino acids. V lost 0 bases and J 7 bases, leaving 15 bases between the germline ends. CDR3 amino acids: CASSLDSGGRGGYTF. DNA for the CDR3: TGTGCCAGCAGCTTAGATTCCGGGGGGCGGGGTGGCTACACCTTC.

This clone was counted a few times. The chain has TRBV20-1 and TRBJ2-7; 9 nucleotides align to TRBD1. This CDR3 region has 11 residues. CDR1 and CDR2 from the germline V gene are DFQATT and SNEGSKA (reference sequence). The CDR3 coding sequence is TGCAGCCTGGGACAGGGTCACGAGCAGTACTTC. This translates into CSLGQGHEQYF.

The V call is TRBV5-4, the J call TRBJ2-7; the D gene is possibly TRBD2 (5 bases). V shed 2 bases and J shed 7 bases, with 19 bases lying between them. Germline V CDR1 and CDR2: SGHNT, YYREEE (reference sequence). The CDR3 length is 15 residues. The CDR3 region has the DNA TGTGCCAGCAGCTTATCCACTAGGTCTAGTGATGAGCAGTACTTC. This encodes CASSLSTRSSDEQYF.

The chain joins TRBV2 to TRBJ2-3, with 7 bases that match TRBD2. V gave up 4 bases and J gave up 1 base; unmatched junction bases: 8. CDR1 and CDR2 (germline): SNHLY, FYNNEI. The CDR3 is 16 residues long. The CDR3 bases are TGTGCCAGCAGTGTATGGTCTAGCGGTGGCACAGATACGCAGTATTTT. The encoded protein is CASSVWSSGGTDTQYF.

The chain carries TRBV11-3 and TRBJ2-3; TRBD2 matches 7 bases. Germline trimming cut 5 bases from V and 0 bases from J; bases unmatched to any gene: 5. There are 15 residues in the CDR3. The germline V gene has CDR1 SGHNT and CDR2 YENEEA. The CDR3 loop is CASSPGRPSTDTQYF. Written as DNA, the CDR3 is TGTGCCAGCAGCCCCGGGAGGCCTAGCACAGATACGCAGTATTTT.

In this sample, this clone turned up a few times. This chain links TRBV19 with TRBJ1-3, with D possibly matching TRBD1 (6 bases). V was cut by 5 bases and J by 4 bases, with 15 bases left in between. The CDR3 extends over 15 amino acids. Germline V CDR1 and CDR2: LNHDA, SQIVND (reference sequence). The CDR3 reads CASSEPGVPGNTIYF. CDR3 DNA sequence: TGTGCCAGTAGTGAACCAGGGGTCCCAGGAAACACCATATATTTT.

The chain recombines TRBV7-2 with TRBJ1-5; TRBD1 agrees at 7 bases. This CDR3 region has 14 residues. The trim removed 5 bases at V and 4 bases at J, leaving 5 bases unmatched. Per the germline V gene, CDR1 is SGHTA and CDR2 is FQGNSA. The CDR3 sequence: CASSPTTGNQPQHF. The CDR3 DNA is TGTGCCAGCAGCCCAACGACAGGGAATCAGCCCCAGCATTTT.

This clone has just one count. The J gene is TRBJ2-1, the V gene TRBV4-2; D is possibly TRBD2 (6 bases). The V gene's germline CDR1 is LGHNA and CDR2 YNFKEQ. The germline V and J ends were trimmed by 0 bases and 10 bases, with 19 bases remaining between them. The CDR3 runs 16 residues. The CDR3 coding sequence is TGTGCCAGCAGCCAAGATATACTAGCTAAAGCAAAGGAGCAGTTCTTC. It encodes CASSQDILAKAKEQFF.

The J gene is TRBJ1-2, the V gene TRBV19; TRBD1 is a possible D gene (5 bases). V was cut by 5 bases and J by 3 bases, with 13 bases left in between. This CDR3 is built from 14 residues. The germline V gene encodes CDR1 LNHDA and CDR2 SQIVND (reference sequence). CDR3 loop: CASSVAGRDYGYTF. Written as DNA, the CDR3 is TGTGCCAGTAGTGTTGCAGGGCGAGACTATGGCTACACCTTC.

The chain joins TRBV7-3 to TRBJ2-1; 8 nucleotides align to TRBD1. CDR1 is SGHTA, CDR2 FQGTGA, per germline. Trimming cost V 3 bases and J 3 bases; bases outside gene matches: 1. This CDR3 comprises 14 residues. Written as DNA, the CDR3 is TGTGCCAGCAGCTTCGGACAGGGCTACAATGAGCAGTTCTTC. Amino acid sequence: CASSFGQGYNEQFF.

The V call is TRBV2, the J call TRBJ1-2, with a possible D match to TRBD1 (6 bases). Trimming left V 4 bases short and J 2 bases short, with 29 bases between. This CDR3 spans 20 amino acids. Germline values: CDR1 SNHLY, CDR2 FYNNEI. The CDR3 bases are TGTGCCAGCAGTGTAAGCGGCGGAACGTCCCTCGGACAGACAAACTATGGCTACACCTTC. It translates to CASSVSGGTSLGQTNYGYTF. Full variable domain (missing parts from reference TRBV2 and TRBJ1-2): EPEVTQTPSHQVTQMGQEVILRCVPISNHLYFYWYRQILGQKVEFLVSFYNNEISEKSEIFDDQFSVERPDGSNFTLKIRSTKLEDSAMYFCASSVSGGTSLGQTNYGYTFGSGTRLTVV.

The chain couples TRBV6-1 to TRBJ2-3; possible D gene TRBD2, 6 bases. V was cut by 8 bases and J by 4 bases, with 13 bases left in between. Germline V gives CDR1 MNHNS, CDR2 SASEGT. The CDR3 has 13 residues. The CDR3 DNA follows: TGTGCCAGCCGGGAGTCTAACGCAGATACGCAGTATTTT. This translates into CASRESNADTQYF.

V usage is TRBV2 and J usage is TRBJ2-1; tentatively, D is TRBD2 (6 bases). From germline, CDR1 is SNHLY and CDR2 FYNNEI. The length of the CDR3 is 13 residues. V dropped 4 bases and J dropped 13 bases, with 17 bases sitting between them. In DNA, the CDR3 is TGTGCCAGCAGTGGGGACGGTACGGGGGAACAGTTCTTC. Its protein product is CASSGDGTGEQFF.

The rearrangement links TRBV19 to TRBJ2-5; 7 nucleotides line up with TRBD2. Germline V CDR1 and CDR2: LNHDA, SQIVND (reference sequence). The CDR3 length is 14 residues. The V segment lost 6 bases and the J segment 5 bases; nucleotides outside the gene matches: 9. The CDR3 coding sequence is TGTGCCAGTAGCCAACTAGCGCTGGTGGAGACCCAGTACTTC. Protein: CASSQLALVETQYF.

The rearrangement uses TRBV25-1 and TRBJ2-3; possible D gene TRBD2, 6 bases. The CDR3 is 15 residues long. Trimming took off 5 bases at V and 4 bases at J, with 16 bases between the two ends. Germline CDR1 MGHDK, CDR2 SYGVNS. CDR3 amino acids: CASSQIVREADTQYF. The CDR3 nucleotides read TGTGCCAGCAGTCAAATTGTCAGGGAGGCAGATACGCAGTATTTT.

The chain recombines TRBV19 with TRBJ2-4, with TRBD1 as a possible D gene (6 bases). The germline CDR1 and CDR2 sequences are LNHDA and SQIVND (reference sequence). The CDR3 runs 15 residues. Trimming stripped 5 bases from V and 6 bases from J, with 17 bases between. CDR3 sequence: CASSADSLKGNIQYF. CDR3 nucleotide sequence: TGTGCCAGTAGTGCGGACAGCCTAAAAGGAAACATTCAGTACTTC.

The genes are TRBV10-2 and TRBJ1-2, with TRBD1 as a possible D gene (6 bases). The germline V gene has CDR1 WSHSY and CDR2 SAAADI. The CDR3 totals 16 residues. Trimming removed 0 bases at V and 4 bases at J, with 15 bases between. The CDR3 DNA reads TGCGCCAGCAGTGAGTCGATTCAGGGGCGCGGCTATGGCTACACCTTC. Protein product: CASSESIQGRGYGYTF.

CDR3 amino acids: CASSSLTSFYEQYF. The CDR3 region has the DNA TGTGCCAGCAGTTCGTTGACTAGCTTCTACGAGCAGTACTTC. The chain uses TRBV2 and TRBJ2-7; 7 positions match TRBD2. Trimming took 5 bases from V and 3 from J; bases not matched to a gene: 7. This CDR3 is 14 amino acids long. Looked up from germline, CDR1 is SNHLY and CDR2 is FYNNEI.

The V gene is TRBV5-1, the J gene TRBJ2-1; no clear D gene. The V and J ends lost 0 bases and 5 bases respectively, with 3 bases between them. Germline CDR1 SGHRS, CDR2 YFSETQ. This CDR3 region has 12 residues. The DNA of the CDR3 is TGCGCCAGCAGCTTGGTCAACAATGAGCAGTTCTTC. This codes for CASSLVNNEQFF.

The J gene is TRBJ2-3, the V gene TRBV19; 13 bases match TRBD2. The CDR3 sequence is 13 residues long. Germline loops: CDR1 LNHDA, CDR2 SQIVND (reference sequence). The ends lost 10 bases at V and 4 bases at J; junction bases unmatched: 2. Here the CDR3 reads CATGLAGADTQYF. Written as DNA, the CDR3 is TGTGCCACCGGACTAGCGGGAGCAGATACGCAGTATTTT.

CDR3 DNA sequence: TGCGCCAGCAGCTCCCGGGACTCTGGGGCCAACGTCCTGACTTTC. Translated, it gives CASSSRDSGANVLTF. This sequence joins TRBV5-1 and TRBJ2-6; D is perhaps TRBD2 (5 bases). The CDR3 runs 15 residues. The V end was cut by 3 bases, the J end by 0 bases, with 7 bases between. Germline values: CDR1 SGHRS, CDR2 YFSETQ. Full variable domain (missing parts from reference TRBV5-1 and TRBJ2-6): KAGVTQTPRYLIKTRGQQVTLSCSPISGHRSVSWYQQTPGQGLQFLFEYFSETQRNKGNFPGRFSGRQFSNSRSEMNVSTLELGDSALYLCASSSRDSGANVLTFGAGSRLTVL.